The clone carrying this T cell receptor beta chain appeared once. Measured with immunoSEQ multiplex PCR; TCRdb has only the in-frame clones, and not every one. The profile shows approximately 97,000 clones, almost 90% of them singletons. The CDR3 covers 12 residues. Per the germline V gene, CDR1 is SQVTM and CDR2 is ANQGSEA. V shed 7 bases and J shed 2 bases, with 12 bases lying between them. This sample is drawn from a study of blood T cell repertoires in COVID-19. The sample consisted of peripheral blood. The sequence was collected from a man in his fifties with COVID-19, enrolled during active disease. The chain uses TRBV29-1 and TRBJ2-7; tentatively, D is TRBD1 (6 bases). CDR3 DNA: TGCAGCGCCCGGGACAACCCCTACGAGCAGTACTTC. It is translated as CSARDNPYEQYF.